Listed below are T cell receptor beta chains from one sample, sequenced in a study of shared clonotypes between healthy human individuals. This table comes from immunoSEQ multiplex PCR, and its TCRdb copy is limited to in-frame clones, with some not included. The data contain approximately 2.5 million clones, around 90% of them singletons. Sequencing was carried out using naive CD4+ T cells sorted from blood. These receptors all stem from a man between 18 and 35 years old in good health. Both conserved end residues are part of each CDR3. Each record gives: D gene, V gene, J gene, clone size, CDR3 protein, CDR3 DNA. A D gene is named only where the DNA matches it firmly. A row's size may be missing; if present it is once, few, many or a size class.

TRBD2	TRBV4-3	TRBJ2-1	.	CASSQGLTSGVYNEQFF	TGCGCCAGCAGCCAAGGCCTTACTAGCGGGGTCTACAATGAGCAGTTCTTC
.	TRBV27	TRBJ2-5	.	CASSSRGRETQYF	TGTGCCAGCAGTTCCAGGGGTAGAGAGACCCAGTACTTC
TRBD2	TRBV5-1	TRBJ2-5	.	CASSLTSGRQETQYF	TGCGCCAGCAGCTTGACTAGCGGGAGACAAGAGACCCAGTACTTC
.	TRBV18	TRBJ1-2	.	CASSPTDGNYGYTF	TGTGCCAGCTCACCCACGGACGGTAACTATGGCTACACCTTC
TRBD1	TRBV19	TRBJ2-2	.	CASKETGRSFAGELFF	TGTGCCAGTAAGGAGACAGGGAGATCGTTCGCCGGGGAGCTGTTTTTT
TRBD2	TRBV7-2	TRBJ2-7	.	CASSLVSGTSYEQYF	TGTGCCAGCAGCTTAGTAAGCGGGACGAGTTACGAGCAGTACTTC
TRBD1	TRBV4-1	TRBJ2-3	.	CASSQTGVSTDTQYF	TGCGCCAGCAGCCAGACAGGGGTCAGCACAGATACGCAGTATTTT
.	TRBV15	TRBJ1-3	.	CATSRDGGSGNTIYF	TGTGCCACCAGCAGAGATGGGGGCTCTGGAAACACCATATATTTT
TRBD2	TRBV5-1	TRBJ2-1	.	CASSFGRENEQFF	TGCGCCAGCAGCTTTGGGCGGGAGAATGAGCAGTTCTTC
.	TRBV19	TRBJ1-1	.	CAIKKRRTTNTEAFF	TGTGCCATTAAGAAAAGGAGGACAACGAACACTGAAGCTTTCTTT
.	TRBV19	TRBJ2-3	.	CASSALLTSTDTQYF	TGTGCCAGTAGTGCTTTACTAACTAGCACAGATACGCAGTATTTT
.	TRBV11-3	TRBJ2-1	.	CASSLAGGPYNEQFF	TGTGCCAGCAGCTTAGCTGGGGGGCCTTACAATGAGCAGTTCTTC
TRBD1	TRBV5-1	TRBJ2-1	.	CASSLGDRDGNEQFF	TGCGCCAGCAGCTTGGGGGACAGGGACGGAAATGAGCAGTTCTTC
TRBD1	TRBV4-1	TRBJ2-7	.	CASSQDGTGVYEQYF	TGCGCCAGCAGCCAAGACGGGACAGGGGTCTACGAGCAGTACTTC
.	TRBV19	TRBJ2-3	.	CASSRGLTTGTQYF	TGTGCCAGTAGTCGGGGCCTTACTACGGGTACGCAGTATTTT
.	TRBV5-1	TRBJ1-6	.	CASSEGRSSYNSPLHF	TGCGCCAGCAGCGAGGGACGCAGCTCCTATAATTCACCCCTCCACTTT
TRBD2	TRBV7-2	TRBJ2-1	.	CASSLVGGSFNNEQFF	TGTGCCAGCAGCTTAGTAGGCGGGAGTTTCAACAATGAGCAGTTCTTC
.	TRBV30	TRBJ2-2	.	CAWSQLTGAGELFF	TGTGCCTGGAGTCAACTCACAGGTGCCGGGGAGCTGTTTTTT
TRBD2	TRBV27	TRBJ2-1	.	CASSLWLAGGRKSNEQFF	TGTGCCAGCAGCCTGTGGCTAGCGGGGGGGAGGAAAAGCAATGAGCAGTTCTTC
.	TRBV11-2	TRBJ2-5	.	CASSLDFGFQETQYF	TGTGCCAGCAGCTTAGATTTCGGATTCCAAGAGACCCAGTACTTC
TRBD1	TRBV5-6	TRBJ2-7	.	CASSLRGQVPYEQYF	TGTGCCAGCAGCTTGCGTGGACAGGTACCCTACGAGCAGTACTTC
.	TRBV5-1	TRBJ1-5	few	CASSLGQSSNQPQHF	TGCGCCAGCAGCTTGGGACAGTCTAGCAATCAGCCCCAGCATTTT
.	TRBV5-1	TRBJ2-3	.	CASSTRLGTPTDTQYF	TGCGCCAGCAGCACGCGCTTGGGGACTCCGACAGATACGCAGTATTTT
.	TRBV10-3	TRBJ1-2	.	CAVRFGLGEDGYTF	TGTGCCGTCAGGTTTGGGTTGGGGGAGGATGGCTACACCTTC
TRBD2	TRBV13	TRBJ2-7	.	CASSLTPTSGSYEQYF	TGTGCCAGCAGTCTGACTCCGACTAGCGGGAGCTACGAGCAGTACTTC
.	TRBV19	TRBJ1-5	few	CASSITGTSNQPQHF	TGTGCCAGTAGTATAACAGGGACTAGCAATCAGCCCCAGCATTTT
.	TRBV7-2	TRBJ2-3	.	CASSLTLAPTQYF	TGTGCCAGCAGCTTAACTCTAGCGCCTACGCAGTATTTT
TRBD1	TRBV19	TRBJ1-2	.	CASSILQGVNYGYTF	TGTGCCAGTAGTATATTACAGGGGGTCAACTATGGCTACACCTTC
.	TRBV10-2	TRBJ2-1	.	CASSESASSYNEQFF	TGCGCCAGCAGTGAGAGTGCGAGCTCCTACAATGAGCAGTTCTTC
.	TRBV7-9	TRBJ1-2	.	CASSLVFPGRGRGYDGYTF	TGTGCCAGCAGCTTAGTGTTCCCGGGACGGGGGAGAGGCTATGATGGCTACACCTTC
.	TRBV5-1	TRBJ2-3	.	CASSLRGGPTDTQYF	TGCGCCAGCAGCTTGCGAGGGGGGCCCACAGATACGCAGTATTTT
TRBD2	TRBV14	TRBJ2-7	.	CASSRQGLAGYEQYF	TGTGCCAGCAGCCGGCAGGGACTAGCGGGATACGAGCAGTACTTC
.	TRBV5-1	TRBJ2-7	.	CASSLVQGVHEQYF	TGCGCCAGCAGCTTGGTACAGGGTGTACACGAGCAGTACTTC
.	TRBV6-6	TRBJ2-1	.	CASRLARGEQFF	TGTGCCAGCAGGCTAGCCAGGGGTGAGCAGTTCTTC
.	TRBV5-6	TRBJ2-6	.	CASGGSGANVLTF	TGTGCCAGCGGGGGCTCTGGGGCCAACGTCCTGACTTTC
TRBD2	TRBV14	TRBJ2-7	.	CASSPRLAGEQYF	TGTGCCAGCAGCCCTAGACTAGCGGGCGAGCAGTACTTC
.	TRBV9	TRBJ1-2	.	CASSGRNPTGYGYTF	TGTGCCAGCAGCGGCCGAAACCCAACAGGCTATGGCTACACCTTC
.	TRBV11-3	TRBJ2-7	.	CASSKRVQPSTYEQYF	TGTGCCAGCAGCAAGAGGGTGCAGCCCTCAACCTACGAGCAGTACTTC
.	TRBV9	TRBJ1-3	.	CASSGATASGNTIYF	TGTGCCAGCAGCGGAGCGACAGCCTCTGGAAACACCATATATTTT
TRBD1	TRBV30	TRBJ2-7	.	CALNRGSSYEQYF	TGTGCCTTAAACAGGGGCAGTTCCTACGAGCAGTACTTC
TRBD1	TRBV5-1	TRBJ2-4	.	CASSLTGGENIQYF	TGCGCCAGCAGCTTGACAGGGGGTGAAAACATTCAGTACTTC
TRBD1	TRBV4-1	TRBJ1-5	.	CASSQGTGTGLGQPQHF	TGCGCCAGCAGCCAAGGGACCGGGACAGGGCTAGGTCAGCCCCAGCATTTT
.	TRBV7-2	TRBJ2-5	.	CASSPGGRRQETQYF	TGTGCCAGCAGCCCCGGAGGGAGGCGGCAAGAGACCCAGTACTTC